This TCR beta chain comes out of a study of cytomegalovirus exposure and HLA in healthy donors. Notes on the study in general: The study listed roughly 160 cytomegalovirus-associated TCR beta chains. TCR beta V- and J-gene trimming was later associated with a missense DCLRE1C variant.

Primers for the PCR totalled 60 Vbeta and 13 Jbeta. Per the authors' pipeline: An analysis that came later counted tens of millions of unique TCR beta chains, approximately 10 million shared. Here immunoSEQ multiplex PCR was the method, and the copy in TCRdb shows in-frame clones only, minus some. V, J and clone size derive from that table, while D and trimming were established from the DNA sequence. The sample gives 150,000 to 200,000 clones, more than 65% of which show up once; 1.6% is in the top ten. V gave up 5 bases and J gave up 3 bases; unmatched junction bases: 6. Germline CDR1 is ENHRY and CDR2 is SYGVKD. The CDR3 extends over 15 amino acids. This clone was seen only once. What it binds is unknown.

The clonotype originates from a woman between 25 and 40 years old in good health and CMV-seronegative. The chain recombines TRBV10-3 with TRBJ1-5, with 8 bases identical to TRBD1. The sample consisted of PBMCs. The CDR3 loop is CAISSTGAHNQPQHF. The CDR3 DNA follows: TGTGCCATCAGTTCGACAGGGGCCCACAATCAGCCCCAGCATTTT.